The T cell receptor beta chain described here comes from a study of T cells expressing NK-cell markers. Across the whole study: Sorted CD3+CD56-NKG2C+, CD3+CD56+NKG2C+ and CD3+CD56+NKG2C- T cells supplied the TCR beta repertoires. Sequenced donors, eight in total, included seven who were HCMV-seropositive and one who was seronegative. Broader study findings: Specificity for HCMV among expanded NKG2C+ T cell clones was not established.

Concerning this clonotype: Its matching antigen is unknown.

In generating TCR beta cDNA, 5'RACE template switching with UMIs was used. From its re-call of the 5' RACE reads, TCRdb lists each CDR3 protein once, without DNA. Its table records about 260,000 distinct CDR3 sequences. The CDR3 is made up of 15 amino acids. The germline V gene encodes CDR1 MNHEY and CDR2 SMNVEV (reference sequence). The sample consisted of blood T cells: a sorted CD56 or NKG2C T cell subset, CD4+ or CD8+ T cells, or bulk PBMC T cells (not recorded which). The V call is TRBV27, the J call TRBJ2-1; TCRdb indicates TRBD2, and absent DNA this call remains unverified. This clonotype originated in a woman between 18 and 69 years old in good health. CDR3: CASSRLAGVWVEQFF.